Listed here is a single TCR beta chain. Its cognate antigen has yet to be identified. It has no much larger one-base neighbor in the sample; base qualities were not kept. The data belong to a study of early stage breast cancer tumors (dated by TCRdb to the late 2010s). Regarding the complete study: Of the approximately 16 invasive breast tumors, eleven to twelve were found to be estrogen receptor-positive, progesterone receptor-positive and HER2-negative. About 70% of the 12 ER+/PR+/HER2- tumors were invasive ductal carcinomas, while the other four were invasive lobular carcinomas. The average read coverage per sample was approximately 10-fold. Across all samples, 2,651,842 templates representing under 1.3 million unique clonotypes were detected. Study-level results and caveats: Enriched TCRB sequences shared across patients were found to be mostly commonly generated sequences that were unlikely to play an important role in the tumor microenvironment. Compared with adjacent normal breast tissue, tumors had 2.5 to 3-fold higher T cell density and higher clonality. Chain pairing and functional markers such as CD4, CD8 and FOXP3 were not captured by bulk genomic DNA sequencing of unsorted cells. The small cohort size prevented analysis by tumor subtype. Repertoires from blood and normal breast were more alike than repertoires from blood and tumor, and in about 85% of the 16 patients, comparing each tissue with blood separated tumor from normal.

Taken from about 2-4 cm away from the tumor, the adjacent normal breast tissue was rinsed with PBS and kept in prechilled RNAlater. Normal breast tissue often required roughly 100-300 mg of tissue for sufficient DNA because of high lipid content and low cell density. The study profiled bulk TCR beta-chain repertoires in matched peripheral blood, tumor and adjacent normal breast tissue taken from about 16 patients with early-stage breast cancer. Genomic DNA was extracted with the Qiagen AllPrep DNA/RNA Mini kit. CDR1 and CDR2, looked up from the germline V gene, are KGHSH and LQKENI. The V end loses 0 bases and the J end loses 5 bases, and a stretch of 9 bases separates them. Counted from cysteine to phenylalanine, this CDR3 has 14 amino acids. Just CDR3 DNA is preserved here, 42 bases in frame from base 1. Two independent genomic DNA replicates were amplified for each sample, with approximately 0.5 ug used for blood and around 1.5 ug for tumor or normal breast. Following the manufacturer's instructions, the ImmunoSeq Intro kit was used to carry out TCRB sequencing on genomic DNA. Multiplex PCR was run for roughly 30 cycles using proprietary primers and spike-in control sequences for absolute quantification. Single-end 150-bp reads were used to sequence an 87-bp fragment spanning the CDR3 plus the flanking V and J genes. Seven samples, with two replicates for each sample, were multiplexed per lane of an Illumina MiSeq using version 3.0 chemistry. The authors' analysis ran thus. Raw data were processed with the vendor's proprietary pipeline, and both replicates were merged into a single result per sample. To define clonotypes, the study grouped productive rearrangements that shared the V-gene family, CDR3 amino acid sequence and J-gene segment. Clonality was computed as 1 minus the normalized Shannon entropy (Pielou evenness) of TCRB abundances. T cell density was estimated as total templates divided by the number of input cells, with the number of input cells inferred from the DNA input amount. Recon with default parameters was used to estimate total repertoire diversity and clonality. Tumor-enriched clonotypes were defined as having over 0.1% abundance in tumor and at least 32-fold higher abundance than in normal breast. TCRdb holds this immuneACCESS table with in-frame rearrangements only. Some clones are missing; in checked studies, unresolved V genes explain under half, and the rest has no known cause. That table supplies the V and J calls and clone size; D and trimming were determined from the DNA. The sample table lists roughly 10,000 clones, under 80% of them with a count of one. Of the sample, around 9.5% falls within the top ten clones.

The TCR was taken from a person aged 35-55 years with breast cancer. The sequence is built from TRBV18 and TRBJ2-3, with a weak D call of TRBD2 (5 bases match). Specimen: normal breast tissue next to the tumor. The nucleotide sequence reads as follows: TGTGCCAGCTCACCACCGGTAGCGCAAGATACGCAGTATTTT. This encodes CASSPPVAQDTQYF.